This T cell receptor beta chain was recorded in a study of early T cells in non-severe SARS-CoV-2 infection. Study background: The study sequenced bulk RNA from unsorted whole blood, with chains unpaired. Study conclusions and caveats: There was a bias toward anti-spike CD8 responses in VDJdb matching, which missed private and CD4 specificities.

Individual cDNA molecules carried attached unique molecular identifiers. TCRdb analysed the 5' RACE reads with MiXCR anew, one entry per CDR3 protein. The data show approximately 50,000 distinct CDR3 sequences, with roughly an eighth seen just once and less than 1.5% held by the top ten. CDR1 SGDLS and CDR2 YYNGEE come from the germline V gene. The CDR3 covers 14 residues. V gave up 0 bases and J gave up 4 bases, with 10 bases separating them. This clonotype showed up many times. What it recognizes is unknown. The TCR comes from an adult who was a healthcare worker with PCR-confirmed SARS-CoV-2 infection or an uninfected control (not recorded which). Source material: whole blood. The V call is TRBV9, the J call TRBJ1-2; D not certain. DNA of the CDR3: TGTGCCAGCAGCGTAGTGACGGTGGCCTATGGCTACACCTTC. This encodes CASSVVTVAYGYTF.